Listed below are T cell receptor beta chains from one sample, sequenced in a study of CD8 T cells in Susac syndrome. Using its own MiXCR run on the immunoSEQ multiplex PCR reads, TCRdb lists one record per CDR3 protein. The sample carries under 200,000 distinct CDR3 sequences, more than 90% recorded once. The specimen was CD4+ T cells from PBMCs. The receptors shown here come from a human donor in good health. The CDR3 runs from the conserved cysteine through the conserved F or W. The D gene is left open where the match is weak. Size tells how often a clone was seen (once, few, many) or the class of an expanded clone, and some rows leave it out.

V,J,D,size,DNA,CDR3
TRBV20-1,TRBJ1-5,.,.,TGCAGTGCTAGAGTGGGGGCGTTAGGCAATCAGCCCCAGCATTTT,CSARVGALGNQPQHF
TRBV7-3,TRBJ2-1,.,.,TGTGCCAGCAGTCCCGGGCCAGAAACCAATGAGCAGTTCTTC,CASSPGPETNEQFF
TRBV27,TRBJ1-1,.,.,TGTGCCAGCAGTTTATCGGGGACGAACACTGAAGCTTTCTTT,CASSLSGTNTEAFF
TRBV15,TRBJ1-5,.,.,TGTGCCACCAGTCACTTCCCGGCAAATCAGCCCCAGCATTTT,CATSHFPANQPQHF
TRBV20-1,TRBJ2-5,.,.,TGCAGTGCCACAGGAGGGGAGACCCAGTACTTC,CSATGGETQYF
TRBV27,TRBJ1-6,.,.,TGTGCCAGCAGTTCGCAATGGGGTTCACCCCTCCACTTT,CASSSQWGSPLHF
TRBV5-6,TRBJ1-1,.,.,TGTGCCAGCAGCTTGGTAGTGGGCCAAGCTTTCTTT,CASSLVVGQAFF
TRBV29-1,TRBJ1-2,.,.,TGCAGCGTTGATAGCCGGCAGGGGAGCGGCTACACCTTC,CSVDSRQGSGYTF
TRBV7-3,TRBJ1-2,TRBD1,.,TGTGCCAGCAGCTTAGGCAGCCAGGGGGAGGGCGGCTACACCTTC,CASSLGSQGEGGYTF
TRBV12-3/TRBV12-4,TRBJ2-1,TRBD1,.,TGTGCCAGCAGCCGACTGGGACAGGGGTACGATGAGCAGTTCTTC,CASSRLGQGYDEQFF
TRBV6-5,TRBJ2-5,TRBD1,few,TGTGCCAGCAGTCCGGGACAGGGCCTACAAGAGACCCAGTACTTC,CASSPGQGLQETQYF
TRBV9,TRBJ2-3,.,.,TGTGCCAGCAGTAAGGAGGGGAGGCCCACAGATACGCAGTATTTT,CASSKEGRPTDTQYF
TRBV24-1,TRBJ2-1,.,.,TGTGCCACCAGTGATTTGCGGGACCCTTACAATGAGCAGTTCTTC,CATSDLRDPYNEQFF
TRBV4-3,TRBJ2-2,.,.,TGCGCCAGCAGTCATCGGCCAGTCGGGGAGCTGTTTTTT,CASSHRPVGELFF
TRBV7-3,TRBJ2-1,TRBD2,once,TGTGCTAGCCGCCTAGCGGGGGGCTGGATGTTCTTC,CASRLAGGWMFF
TRBV5-6,TRBJ2-6,.,once,TGTGCCAGCAGCTTAACAGTTCACTCTGGGGCCAACGTCCTGACTTTC,CASSLTVHSGANVLTF
TRBV2,TRBJ1-4,TRBD1,.,TGTGCCACAGCTCAGGGGGGCGAAAAACTGTTTTTT,CATAQGGEKLFF
TRBV7-2,TRBJ2-3,TRBD2,.,TGTGCCAGCAGGGGGACTAGCATGAATACGCAGTATTTT,CASRGTSMNTQYF
TRBV7-2,TRBJ2-5,.,.,TGTGCCAGCAGCTTAGACGCTAGGCTAGAGACCCAGTACTTC,CASSLDARLETQYF
TRBV5-4,TRBJ2-6,.,.,TGTGCCAGCAGCTGGGGGCAGTACTCTGGGGCCAACGTCCTGACTTTC,CASSWGQYSGANVLTF
TRBV23-1,TRBJ1-5,.,.,TGCGCCAGCAGTCCCTACGAGGTCCAGCATTTT,CASSPYEVQHF
TRBV5-1,TRBJ2-5,TRBD2,.,TGCGCCAGCAGCTTGGGACTAGCGGGGGGTGAGGAGACCCAGTACTTC,CASSLGLAGGEETQYF
TRBV6-2/TRBV6-3,TRBJ1-1,.,once,TGTGCCAGCAGTTACTCGCGGGGGTCGTCTGAAGCTTTCTTT,CASSYSRGSSEAFF
TRBV20-1,TRBJ2-7,.,.,TGCAGTGCCCCAGCGCGCTACGAGCAGTACTTC,CSAPARYEQYF
TRBV3-1,TRBJ2-7,.,.,TGTGCCAGCACAAGTCGTGAAGCCGGGGGCGAGCAGTACTTC,CASTSREAGGEQYF
TRBV20-1,TRBJ2-3,TRBD2,.,TGCAGTGCTGCAGAAAGACTAGCGGGGATTAGCACAGATACGCAGTATTTT,CSAAERLAGISTDTQYF
TRBV5-4,TRBJ2-5,TRBD2,.,TGTGCCAGCAGCGGTGCTAGCGGGGTACAAGAGACCCAGTACTTC,CASSGASGVQETQYF
TRBV12-3/TRBV12-4,TRBJ1-2,TRBD1,.,TGTGCCAGCAGTGGACAGGGAAGATCGTATGGCTACACCTTC,CASSGQGRSYGYTF
TRBV20-1,TRBJ2-2,TRBD1,.,TGCAGTGCTAGGGGAGACAGGGGATTAACCGGGGAGCTGTTTTTT,CSARGDRGLTGELFF
TRBV7-2,TRBJ1-2,TRBD1,.,TGTGCCAGCAGCTTAGGCGGACAGGGAAGCTATGGCTACACCTTC,CASSLGGQGSYGYTF
TRBV7-2,TRBJ1-2,.,.,TGTGCCAGCAGCTCCTCGGGCAGTTATGGCTACACCTTC,CASSSSGSYGYTF
TRBV12-3/TRBV12-4,TRBJ2-7,.,few,TGTGCCAGCAGTTCGCAGGGCCCCTCCTACGAGCAGTACTTC,CASSSQGPSYEQYF
TRBV27,TRBJ2-5,TRBD2,.,TGTGCCAGCAGTTCGGGTAGCGGGGTCAGGTTAGAGACCCAGTACTTC,CASSSGSGVRLETQYF
TRBV7-2,TRBJ2-3,TRBD2,.,TGTGCCAGCAGCTCCCCCGGTGGGGCGGGGGGACAACGTACGCAGTATTTT,CASSSPGGAGGQRTQYF
TRBV20-1,TRBJ2-7,.,.,TGCAGTGCTAGAGGAAACCAGCCGGACGAGCAGTACTTC,CSARGNQPDEQYF
TRBV20-1,TRBJ1-5,TRBD1,.,TGCAGTGCTAGCCGGACAGGGGACAATCAGCCCCAGCATTTT,CSASRTGDNQPQHF
TRBV7-9,TRBJ1-1,.,.,TGTGCCAGCAGCTTAGGATCCGGGGACGCTGAAGCTTTCTTT,CASSLGSGDAEAFF
TRBV20-1,TRBJ1-1,.,.,TGCAGTGCTCGCCGAGGGGGGGCGGTAACTGAAGCTTTCTTT,CSARRGGAVTEAFF
TRBV29-1,TRBJ1-1,.,.,TGCAGCGTTGCGCCCAGGAGGAACACTGAAGCTTTCTTT,CSVAPRRNTEAFF
TRBV6-2/TRBV6-3,TRBJ1-1,.,.,TGTGCCAGCAGTTACGGAGCCCGCCCATCGAACACTGAAGCTTTCTTT,CASSYGARPSNTEAFF
TRBV7-9,TRBJ2-5,TRBD1,.,TGTGCCAGCAGCCCGAACCGGGACAGGGGAGAGACCCAGTACTTC,CASSPNRDRGETQYF
TRBV6-2/TRBV6-3,TRBJ2-1,TRBD1,.,TGTGCCAGCAGTTACGGGACAGCGAGCCGCCAGTTCTTC,CASSYGTASRQFF
TRBV6-5,TRBJ1-1,.,.,TGTGCCAGCAGTTATTCGGGGCGGCCGAACACTGAAGCTTTCTTT,CASSYSGRPNTEAFF
TRBV29-1,TRBJ2-2,.,.,TGCAGCGCAAAGGCGAGCGGGGAGCTGTTTTTT,CSAKASGELFF
TRBV27,TRBJ2-7,.,.,TGTGCCAGCAGTTTAGGCAGGGCCCTCTACGAGCAGTACTTC,CASSLGRALYEQYF
TRBV15,TRBJ1-5,.,.,TGTGCCACCAGCAGATCGCTCCAGCCCCAGCATTTT,CATSRSLQPQHF
TRBV12-3/TRBV12-4,TRBJ2-3,TRBD1,.,TGTGCCAGCGCCGACAGGGGATCGGCAGATACGCAGTATTTT,CASADRGSADTQYF
TRBV30,TRBJ2-1,.,.,TGTGCCTGGATCGGGCCCTCCTACAATGAGCAGTTCTTC,CAWIGPSYNEQFF
TRBV12-5,TRBJ1-1,.,.,TGTGCTAGTGGTTTGGTACTAGGACAGAGGAACACTGAAGCTTTCTTT,CASGLVLGQRNTEAFF
TRBV12-3/TRBV12-4,TRBJ1-5,TRBD1,.,TGTGCCAGCAGTTCCACAGGGGGAGGGCAGCCCCAGCATTTT,CASSSTGGGQPQHF